The present T cell receptor (beta chain) was sequenced within a study of tumor and adjacent non-tumor tissue in lung cancer (dated by TCRdb to the late 2010s). Study-wide context: By cancer type, the cohort comprised eleven to twelve adenocarcinoma patients, 2 squamous cell carcinoma patients and 1 small cell lung cancer patient. The roughly 15 patients were aged roughly 30 to 80 years, included ten or so men and 5 women, and had TNM stage I to III disease. Sequencing produced roughly 130 million productive TCRbeta reads in total, an average of approximately 4.5 million reads per sample. TCRbeta CDR3 sequencing was performed on 25 to 35 paired specimens, with one tumor sample and one normal lung sample collected per patient. The study compared bulk TCRbeta repertoires between lung tumor tissue and matched distant non-tumor lung tissue from over twelve lung cancer patients.

Libraries were made using multiplex PCR. TCRdb names Illumina HiSeq 2500 as the instrument used. TCRbeta libraries were constructed through three rounds of nested PCR with primers (Table S4) according to protocols adapted from ARM-PCR. Before sequencing, PCR products of 200-500 bp were excised from the gel and purified with the QIAquick gel extraction kit. For the original study's pipeline: Trimmomatic was used to clean the reads, FLASH was used to merge the reads into complete CDR3 sequences, and MiTCR was used to assign the reads to V(D)J germline segments. VDJtools was used to compute clonal diversity as the inverse Simpson's index. Productive reads were defined as in-frame sequences without a premature stop codon. Starting from the raw public reads, TCRdb applied fastp trimming at Q25, assembled clones with MiXCR and retained in-frame beta chains. When rows share a CDR3 protein, they turn into one entry using the most common DNA and genes. In this record, the V and J calls reflect TCRdb's handling and not the investigators' own analysis. This sample has 60,000 to 95,000 distinct CDR3 sequences in its table, and roughly 80% of those were observed once. The biggest ten clones account for over 9.5% of the sample.

As concerns this clonotype: This receptor's antigen is unknown. Compared with germline, one end of the junction differs, possibly owing to a read error.

General findings and caveats noted by the study authors: TCR diversity was significantly higher in younger patients, and greater tumor TCR diversity was associated with shorter overall survival and shorter disease-free survival. Only roughly 16 patients were in the cohort, and the authors stated that larger samples and more detailed clinical data are needed. Neither the sequencing platform nor unique molecular identifiers are named or mentioned anywhere in the methods. Tumor tissue showed significantly higher TCR diversity (inverse Simpson) than normal lung tissue, at roughly 390 vs 170 (P = 0.0075, Mann-Whitney U test). The top 100 clones accounted for a significantly larger cumulative portion of the repertoire in normal lung than in tumor tissue. Because peripheral blood was not sequenced, the blood TCRbeta repertoires of the lung cancer patients in the study went unexamined.

There are 9 amino acids in the CDR3, from cysteine to phenylalanine inclusive. Only the CDR3 region is kept as DNA, spanning 27 bases read in frame from base 1. CDR1 and CDR2 (DFQATT, SNEGSKA) derive from the germline V gene (reference sequence). RNA was isolated from bulk unsorted tissue, and RNA quality was assessed with a NanoDrop ND-1000 and an Agilent 2100. All donors had newly diagnosed lung cancer, had not received prior chemotherapy, and were admitted for thoracic surgery in China between August and November 2014. Patients who had received previous radiotherapy or chemotherapy, or who had another concurrent cancer, were excluded from the study. Pieces of surgical tissue measuring about 1-2 cm3 were kept in RNAlater solution and stored at -80 degrees C until use.

The specimen was lung tumor tissue. The chain couples TRBV20-1 to TRBJ2-3, with the D gene uncertain. The source of this sequence is a woman aged 45 to 65 with non-small cell lung cancer. The sequence in DNA is TGCAGTCCTGGAGATACACAGTATTTT. Translated, it reads CSPGDTQYF.